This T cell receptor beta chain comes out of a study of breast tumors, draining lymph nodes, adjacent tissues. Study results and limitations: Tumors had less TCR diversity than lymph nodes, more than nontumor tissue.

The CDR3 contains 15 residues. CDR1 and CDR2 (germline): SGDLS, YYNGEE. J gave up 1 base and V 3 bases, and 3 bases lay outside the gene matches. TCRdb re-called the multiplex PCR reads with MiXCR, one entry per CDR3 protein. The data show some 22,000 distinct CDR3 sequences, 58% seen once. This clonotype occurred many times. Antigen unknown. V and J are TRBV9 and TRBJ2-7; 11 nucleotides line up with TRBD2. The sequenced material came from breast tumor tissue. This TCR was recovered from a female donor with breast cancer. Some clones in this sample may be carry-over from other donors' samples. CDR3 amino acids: CASSEGTSGSYEQYF. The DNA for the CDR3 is TGTGCCAGCAGCGAGGGGACTAGCGGATCCTACGAGCAGTACTTC.